This T cell receptor beta chain was identified in a study of blood T cell repertoires in COVID-19. Looking at the study overall: Sources were T cells, B-cell-depleted T cells, or PBMCs; the material itself was cDNA or gDNA.

The V and J ends lost 0 bases and 7 bases respectively, with 18 bases between them. The CDR3 spans 16 residues. The germline V gene encodes CDR1 ENHRY and CDR2 SYGVKD. In the source study's methods: The authors estimated nucleated cell counts from reference gene primer amplification. The assay was immunoSEQ multiplex PCR, and TCRdb's table has in-frame clones only and misses some. The V and J calls and clone size are taken from that table; D and trimming were inferred from the DNA. The table records just under 80,000 clones, 84% of them present only once. The specimen sequenced was peripheral blood. The sequence was collected from a human donor in a cohort sampled during active COVID-19. The genes are TRBV10-3 and TRBJ1-2; tentatively, D is TRBD1 (5 bases). The CDR3 DNA reads TGTGCCATCAGTGAGTCGATGGTTTTTGGGGGAGGTGGCTACACCTTC. This sequence encodes CAISESMVFGGGGYTF.